The entry below gives a single T cell receptor beta chain sequence along with its context. Its antigen is not identified. The data originate from a study of identifying expanded T cells in peripheral blood. Notes on the study in general: Approximately two-week clone count variance significantly increased as total template count grew. Differentially abundant clones: about 1.2 between replicates, about 16 at two to three weeks, 19 to 20 at four.

Libraries were prepared by immunoSEQ multiplex PCR; TCRdb keeps only in-frame clonotypes and omits some of them. The sample carries 50,000 to 65,000 clones, over 80% recorded once. V lost 5 bases and J 4 bases, leaving 20 bases between the germline ends. Germline CDR1 reads SGHTA; CDR2 reads FQGNSA. The CDR3 has 16 amino acids. The sequence came from a person between 18 and 75 years old in good health. This chain joins TRBV7-2 and TRBJ1-2; TRBD1 might be the D (5 bases). The specimen sequenced was blood. CDR3 sequence: CASSNSDSGEFYGYTF. The CDR3 region has the DNA TGTGCCAGCAGCAATTCTGACAGCGGAGAGTTCTATGGCTACACCTTC.